Detailed here is one T cell receptor (beta chain). The antigen is unknown. The data are from a study of cytomegalovirus exposure and HLA in healthy donors. Study findings and constraints: It was reported that the classifier diagnosed cytomegalovirus status with high specificity and sensitivity in both the original and validation cohorts. Presence/absence comparisons presumed near-even sequencing depth among donors. A later analysis appeared to link common viral pathogens to several of the most significant clusters.

Nobody recorded the CMV serostatus of this donor. The V gene's germline CDR1 is MNHEY and CDR2 SVGAGI. The CDR3 loop spans 14 amino acids. V was cut by 2 bases and J by 8 bases, with 15 bases left in between. In the PCR, 60 Vbeta and 13 Jbeta primers were used. The method was immunoSEQ multiplex PCR; TCRdb's version includes in-frame clones alone and lacks a portion of them. Altogether around 130,000 clones are present, about 73% being singletons, with the ten largest covering approximately 2.6%. The clonotype was recovered from a human donor in good health. V usage is TRBV6-5 and J usage is TRBJ1-2, with D unclear. Specimen: PBMCs. The CDR3 sequence: CASSYAPPGQGYTF. The DNA for the CDR3 is TGTGCCAGCAGTTACGCCCCACCCGGTCAAGGCTACACCTTC.